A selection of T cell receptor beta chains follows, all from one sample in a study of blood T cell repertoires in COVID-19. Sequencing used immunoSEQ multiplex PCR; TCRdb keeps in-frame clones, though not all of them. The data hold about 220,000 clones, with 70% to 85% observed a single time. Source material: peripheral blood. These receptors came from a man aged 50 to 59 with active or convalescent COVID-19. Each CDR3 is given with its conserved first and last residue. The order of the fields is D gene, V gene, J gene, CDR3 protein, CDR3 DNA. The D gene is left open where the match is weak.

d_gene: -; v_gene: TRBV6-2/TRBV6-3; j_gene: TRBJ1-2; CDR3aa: CASSQRELRGYTF; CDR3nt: TGTGCCAGCAGCCAGCGGGAATTGCGGGGCTACACCTTC
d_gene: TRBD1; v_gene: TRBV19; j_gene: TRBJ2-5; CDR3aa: CAVGTGGHGETQYF; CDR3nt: TGTGCCGTAGGAACAGGGGGCCACGGAGAGACCCAGTACTTC
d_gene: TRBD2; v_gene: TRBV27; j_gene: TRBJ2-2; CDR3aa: CASRGAGGPWGTGELFF; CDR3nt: TGTGCCAGCAGGGGAGCGGGAGGGCCGTGGGGCACCGGGGAGCTGTTTTTT
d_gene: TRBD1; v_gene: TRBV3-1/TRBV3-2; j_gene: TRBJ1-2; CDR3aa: CASSLRQGEGYTF; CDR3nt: TGTGCCAGCAGCCTACGACAGGGGGAGGGCTACACCTTC
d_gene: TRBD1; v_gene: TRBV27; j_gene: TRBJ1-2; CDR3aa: CASSLGQFYGYTF; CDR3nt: TGTGCCAGCAGTTTGGGACAGTTCTATGGCTACACCTTC
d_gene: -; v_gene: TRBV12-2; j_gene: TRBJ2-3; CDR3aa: CASRLAERGGGTDTQYF; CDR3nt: TGTGCAAGTCGCTTAGCGGAGCGGGGGGGAGGCACAGATACGCAGTATTTT
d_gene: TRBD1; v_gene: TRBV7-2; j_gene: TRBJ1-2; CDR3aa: CASSLDRGYGYTF; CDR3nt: TGTGCCAGCAGCTTGGACAGGGGCTATGGCTACACCTTC
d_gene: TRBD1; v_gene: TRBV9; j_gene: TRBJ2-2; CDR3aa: CASSVRQGAGGELFF; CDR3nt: TGTGCCAGCAGCGTCAGACAGGGGGCAGGCGGGGAGCTGTTTTTT
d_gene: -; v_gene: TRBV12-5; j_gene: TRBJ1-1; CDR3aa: CASGLVLLGGDTEAFF; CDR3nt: TGTGCTAGTGGTTTGGTACTTTTAGGGGGGGATACTGAAGCTTTCTTT
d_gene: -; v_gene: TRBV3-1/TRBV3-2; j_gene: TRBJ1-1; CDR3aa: CASSPSTGGDEAFF; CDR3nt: TGTGCCAGCAGCCCTTCCACGGGGGGCGATGAAGCTTTCTTT
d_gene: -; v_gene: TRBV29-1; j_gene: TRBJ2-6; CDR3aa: CSVSAVSGANVLTF; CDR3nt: TGCAGCGTTTCAGCGGTTTCTGGGGCCAACGTCCTGACTTTC
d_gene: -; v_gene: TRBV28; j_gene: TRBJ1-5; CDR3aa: CASSPLGGGDQPQHF; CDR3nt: TGTGCCAGCAGTCCACTGGGGGGAGGGGATCAGCCCCAGCATTTT